Shown below are 14 T cell receptor beta chains from a single sample sequenced in a study of cytomegalovirus exposure and HLA in healthy donors. PCR primers comprised 60 Vbeta and 13 Jbeta primers. TCRdb keeps only in-frame clones here, not all; method: immunoSEQ multiplex PCR. The sample lists some 200,000 clones, 75% to 85% occurring once. Sequences were obtained from PBMCs. The source of these receptors is a boy between 10 and 17 years old in good health and CMV-seronegative.

The genes are TRBV9 and TRBJ1-3; TRBD1 is a possible D gene (5 bases). CDR1 and CDR2 (germline): SGDLS, YYNGEE. The CDR3 covers 19 residues. V lost 0 bases, J lost 1 base, and 20 bases lay in between. As DNA, the CDR3 is TGTGCCAGCAGCGTAGATTTATCGCAGGGCAAAGGGTCTGGAAACACCATATATTTT. It codes for CASSVDLSQGKGSGNTIYF.

The J gene is TRBJ2-5, the V gene TRBV7-3; 7 bases are shared with TRBD2. Losses at the gene ends were 3 bases for V and 4 bases for J; bases not matched to a gene: 8. Germline V lookup: CDR1 SGHTA, CDR2 FQGTGA. CDR3 length equals 15 residues. CDR3 sequence (DNA): TGTGCCAGCAGCTTCTCGGCGGGAGTAGGAGAGACCCAGTACTTC. Amino acids: CASSFSAGVGETQYF.

The chain links TRBV5-6 to TRBJ2-7; D is possibly TRBD2 (6 bases). The germline V gene has CDR1 SGHDT and CDR2 YYEEEE. The germline V and J ends were trimmed by 0 bases and 7 bases, with 20 bases remaining between them. The CDR3 totals 16 residues. The CDR3 loop reads CASSLAQPGLSLEQYF. CDR3 nucleotide sequence: TGTGCCAGCAGCTTGGCCCAACCGGGACTGTCCCTAGAGCAGTACTTC. Full variable domain (outside the CDR3, taken from reference TRBV5-6 and TRBJ2-7): DAGVTQSPTHLIKTRGQQVTLRCSPKSGHDTVSWYQQALGQGPQFIFQYYEEEERQRGNFPDRFSGHQFPNYSSELNVNALLLGDSALYLCASSLAQPGLSLEQYFGPGTRLTVT.

This chain connects TRBV5-6 to TRBJ1-1; maybe TRBD1 (5 bases). CDR1 and CDR2 (germline): SGHDT, YYEEEE. Trimming pared 0 bases from V and 4 bases from J, leaving 10 bases between. This CDR3 region has 14 residues. CDR3 loop: CASSLAGGSTEAFF. CDR3 in DNA: TGTGCCAGCAGCTTGGCCGGGGGATCCACTGAAGCTTTCTTT.

The V call is TRBV19, the J call TRBJ1-4, with TRBD1 matching 9 bases. Germline V CDR1 and CDR2: LNHDA, SQIVND (reference sequence). Germline trimming cut 4 bases from V and 7 bases from J; bases unmatched to any gene: 4. The CDR3 is made up of 14 amino acids. The CDR3 protein is CASSTTGGFEKLFF. The CDR3 nucleotides read TGTGCCAGTAGTACGACAGGGGGATTTGAAAAACTGTTTTTT.

CDR3 sequence: CASSVVASGTGEQYF. The CDR3 DNA is TGTGCCAGCAGCGTAGTAGCTAGCGGGACGGGGGAGCAGTACTTC. The genes are TRBV9 and TRBJ2-7, with 9 bases matching TRBD2. The CDR3 consists of 15 residues. The trim removed 0 bases at V and 7 bases at J, leaving 8 bases unmatched. The germline V gene has CDR1 SGDLS and CDR2 YYNGEE. Filled out from reference TRBV9 and TRBJ2-7, the complete variable domain reads DSGVTQTPKHLITATGQRVTLRCSPRSGDLSVYWYQQSLDQGLQFLIQYYNGEERAKGNILERFSAQQFPDLHSELNLSSLELGDSALYFCASSVVASGTGEQYFGPGTRLTVT.

The V call is TRBV10-3, the J call TRBJ2-5, with TRBD1 as a possible D gene (6 bases). CDR1 is ENHRY and CDR2 is SYGVKD in the germline V gene. The CDR3 sequence is 11 residues long. Trimming pared 11 bases from V and 5 bases from J, leaving 12 bases between. The DNA of the CDR3 is TGTGCCGTACAGGGCGCGGAGACCCAGTACTTC. It specifies CAVQGAETQYF.

The chain couples TRBV10-3 to TRBJ1-1; D is possibly TRBD1 (6 bases). The CDR3 is 14 residues long. Germline values: CDR1 ENHRY, CDR2 SYGVKD. Between the trimmed V and J ends, which lost 0 bases and 3 bases, there was a span of 8 bases. The CDR3: CAISESAGDTEAFF. CDR3 DNA: TGTGCCATCAGTGAGTCGGCAGGGGACACTGAAGCTTTCTTT.

The rearrangement links TRBV9 to TRBJ2-3; no definite D call. Germline CDR1 is SGDLS and CDR2 is YYNGEE. Trimming left V 0 bases short and J 5 bases short, with 7 bases between. The CDR3 has 13 residues. CDR3 DNA sequence: TGTGCCAGCAGCGTAGTCAACGGAGATACGCAGTATTTT. This codes for CASSVVNGDTQYF.

CDR3 sequence (DNA): TGCGCCAGCAGCTTCGACAGGGGTAATTCACCCCTCCACTTT. Translating it yields CASSFDRGNSPLHF. The chain couples TRBV5-1 to TRBJ1-6; TRBD1 matches at 8 bases. From germline, CDR1 is SGHRS and CDR2 YFSETQ. The CDR3 consists of 14 residues. J gave up 6 bases and V 2 bases, and 1 base lay outside the gene matches.

V usage is TRBV5-6 and J usage is TRBJ2-3; D might be TRBD2 (6 bases). Germline CDR1 reads SGHDT; CDR2 reads YYEEEE. The CDR3 length is 16 residues. With 4 bases removed from V and 3 bases from J, the gap between germline ends came to 18 bases. In DNA form, the CDR3 reads TGTGCCAGCAGCACACCAGGAGGGGAGGAGACAGATACGCAGTATTTT. As protein: CASSTPGGEETDTQYF. Together with reference TRBV5-6 and TRBJ2-3, the CDR3 gives the full variable domain: DAGVTQSPTHLIKTRGQQVTLRCSPKSGHDTVSWYQQALGQGPQFIFQYYEEEERQRGNFPDRFSGHQFPNYSSELNVNALLLGDSALYLCASSTPGGEETDTQYFGPGTRLTVL.

The genes are TRBV9 and TRBJ2-3, with D maybe TRBD2 (6 bases). Germline V gene data show CDR1 as SGDLS and CDR2 as YYNGEE. The CDR3 sequence is 17 residues long. The V gene lost 0 bases and the J gene lost 2 bases, with 16 bases spanning the gap. Here the CDR3 DNA reads TGTGCCAGCAGCGTAGCAAGGGCTAGGGAGGCCACAGATACGCAGTATTTT. It yields the protein CASSVARAREATDTQYF. Combining the CDR3 with reference TRBV9 and TRBJ2-3 gives the whole variable domain DSGVTQTPKHLITATGQRVTLRCSPRSGDLSVYWYQQSLDQGLQFLIQYYNGEERAKGNILERFSAQQFPDLHSELNLSSLELGDSALYFCASSVARAREATDTQYFGPGTRLTVL.

The chain carries TRBV4-1 and TRBJ2-1, with 11 bases that match TRBD2. Trimming took 2 bases from V and 2 from J; bases not matched to a gene: 2. Germline-derived CDR1 and CDR2 are MGHRA and YSYEKL. The CDR3 spans 16 residues. The CDR3 DNA is TGCGCCAGCAGCCAACCGGGACTAGCGGCCTACAATGAGCAGTTCTTC. The encoded protein is CASSQPGLAAYNEQFF.

The DNA for the CDR3 is TGTGCCAGCAGTTTATCGGGACACACCTCATACGAGCAGTACTTC. Its protein is CASSLSGHTSYEQYF. J is TRBJ2-7 and V is TRBV27; D perhaps matches TRBD1 (6 bases). Per germline, CDR1 MNHEY and CDR2 SMNVEV (reference sequence). V was clipped by 0 bases and J by 4 bases, with 13 bases between them. This CDR3 is built from 15 residues.